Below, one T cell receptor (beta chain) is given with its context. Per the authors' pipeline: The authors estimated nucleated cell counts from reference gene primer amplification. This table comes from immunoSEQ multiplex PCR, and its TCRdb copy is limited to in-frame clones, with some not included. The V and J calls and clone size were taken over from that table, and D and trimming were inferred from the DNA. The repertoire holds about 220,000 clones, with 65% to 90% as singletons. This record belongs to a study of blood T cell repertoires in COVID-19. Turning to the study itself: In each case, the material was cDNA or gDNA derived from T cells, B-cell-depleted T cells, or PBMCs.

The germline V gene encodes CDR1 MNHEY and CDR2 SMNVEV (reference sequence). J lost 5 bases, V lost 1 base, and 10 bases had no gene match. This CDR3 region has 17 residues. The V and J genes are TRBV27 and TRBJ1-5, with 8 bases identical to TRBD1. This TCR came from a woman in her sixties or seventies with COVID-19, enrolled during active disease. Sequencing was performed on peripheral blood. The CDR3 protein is CASSLLGGTGYHQPQHF. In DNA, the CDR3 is TGTGCCAGCAGTTTATTGGGAGGGACAGGCTACCATCAGCCCCAGCATTTT.